Below, 29 T cell receptor beta chains from the same sample are listed, as sequenced in a study of blood T cell repertoires in COVID-19. Assay: immunoSEQ multiplex PCR; the TCRdb copy retains only in-frame clones and omits some. The sample includes a few hundred thousand clones, roughly 80% of them seen just once. Sequencing used PBMCs or T cells enriched from blood (not recorded which). The receptors shown here come from a man in his fifties or sixties who had recovered from COVID-19.

The J gene is TRBJ1-4, the V gene TRBV28; the D gene is possibly TRBD1 (6 bases). V was clipped by 3 bases and J by 7 bases, with 12 bases between them. The V gene's germline CDR1 is MDHEN and CDR2 SYDVKM. This CDR3 has 14 amino acids. The DNA for the CDR3 is TGTGCCAGCAGTTTTGCAGGGGTGGGTGAAAAACTGTTTTTT. Amino acid sequence: CASSFAGVGEKLFF. The full variable domain, completed using reference TRBV28 and TRBJ1-4, is DVKVTQSSRYLVKRTGEKVFLECVQDMDHENMFWYRQDPGLGLRLIYFSYDVKMKEKGDIPEGYSVSREKKERFSLILESASTNQTSMYLCASSFAGVGEKLFFGSGTQLSVL.

The chain couples TRBV18 to TRBJ2-1; 9 bases align to TRBD2. The CDR3 runs 13 residues. The J segment lost 10 bases and the V segment lost 5 bases, leaving 6 bases of the junction unmatched. The germline V gene encodes CDR1 KGHSH and CDR2 LQKENI. This chain's CDR3 is CASSETSGGEQFF. The CDR3 coding sequence is TGTGCCAGCTCAGAGACTAGCGGTGGAGAGCAGTTCTTC.

The genes are TRBV13 and TRBJ2-5; 8 bases align to TRBD1. CDR3 length: 13 amino acids. V dropped 5 bases and J dropped 5; count of bases not matched to a gene: 4. Germline-derived CDR1 and CDR2 are PRHDT and FYEKMQ (reference sequence). The DNA for the CDR3 is TGTGCCAGCAGCCTCAGGGGGCCGGAGACCCAGTACTTC. As protein: CASSLRGPETQYF.

The J gene is TRBJ1-3, the V gene TRBV9; D uncertain. The CDR3 totals 16 residues. The germline gives CDR1 SGDLS, CDR2 YYNGEE. The V and J ends lost 0 bases and 0 bases respectively, with 10 bases between them. The CDR3 region has the DNA TGTGCCAGCAGCGTAGAGGTGGGGAGCTCTGGAAACACCATATATTTT. It translates to CASSVEVGSSGNTIYF.

CDR3 nucleotide sequence: TGCGCCAGCAGCCTGGCACAGAACACTGAAGCTTTCTTT. Translation gives CASSLAQNTEAFF. The rearrangement joins TRBV5-1 to TRBJ1-1; no reliable D call. Trimming took 4 bases from V and 1 from J, leaving 8 bases between them. Germline V gives CDR1 SGHRS, CDR2 YFSETQ. CDR3 length: 13 amino acids.

The chain uses TRBV9 and TRBJ2-7, with 12 bases that match TRBD1. J was trimmed by 3 bases and V by 4 bases; bases with no gene match: 5. This CDR3 has 15 residues. CDR1 and CDR2 (germline): SGDLS, YYNGEE. As DNA, the CDR3 is TGTGCCAGCAGCCCCGGGGACAGGGGGCTCTACGAGCAGTACTTC. It yields the protein CASSPGDRGLYEQYF.

The chain couples TRBV5-6 to TRBJ2-1; 10 positions agree with TRBD2. This CDR3 contains 15 residues. The V and J ends lost 0 bases and 8 bases, in that order; junction bases with no gene match: 5. Germline lookup yields CDR1 SGHDT and CDR2 YYEEEE. The CDR3 loop is CASSLGLAGVDEQFF. CDR3 bases: TGTGCCAGCAGCTTGGGGCTAGCGGGAGTCGATGAGCAGTTCTTC.

V is TRBV12-3 or TRBV12-4 and J is TRBJ2-1; 7 positions match TRBD2. The CDR3 spans 12 residues. V dropped 5 bases and J dropped 7; count of bases not matched to a gene: 2. The CDR3, as DNA: TGTGCCAGCAGTCGCGGGGGTAATGAGCAGTTCTTC. This gives the protein CASSRGGNEQFF.

The V call is TRBV7-9, the J call TRBJ2-3, with D tentatively TRBD1 (7 bases). This CDR3 is built from 16 residues. V was cut by 5 bases and J by 0 bases, with 15 bases left in between. Germline assignment: CDR1 SEHNR and CDR2 FQNEAQ (reference sequence). CDR3 DNA sequence: TGTGCCAGCAGCAAGCCCAGGGGGGCTAGCACAGATACGCAGTATTTT. Its translation: CASSKPRGASTDTQYF.

The chain joins TRBV5-4 to TRBJ2-1; tentatively, D is TRBD1 (6 bases). The CDR3 is 13 amino acids. V was cut by 0 bases and J by 7 bases, with 8 bases left in between. Germline CDR1 and CDR2: SGHNT and YYREEE (reference sequence). The CDR3 sequence: CASSLAQGNEQFF. CDR3 sequence (DNA): TGTGCCAGCAGCTTGGCCCAGGGGAATGAGCAGTTCTTC.

The gene calls are TRBV7-2 and TRBJ1-2; 8 bases align to TRBD1. This CDR3 comprises 16 residues. With V trimmed by 5 bases and J by 0 bases, 8 bases remained unmatched. Germline values: CDR1 SGHTA, CDR2 FQGNSA. CDR3 bases: TGTGCCAGCAGCCGGGACAGGAGCGCAACTAACTATGGCTACACCTTC. This translates into CASSRDRSATNYGYTF.

The CDR3 sequence is CASSSFRDTKAFF. The CDR3 region has the DNA TGTGCCAGCAGTTCATTCCGGGACACCAAAGCTTTCTTT. The J gene is TRBJ1-1, the V gene TRBV6-2 or TRBV6-3, with D possibly TRBD1 on 6 matching bases. V lost 4 bases and J lost 9, with 15 bases in between. There are 13 residues in the CDR3. Germline V gives CDR1 MNHEY, CDR2 SVGEGT.

This clone showed up just once. The J gene is TRBJ1-4, the V gene TRBV5-1; TRBD1 might be the D (5 bases). CDR3 size: 15 residues. V was trimmed by 4 bases and J by 7 bases, leaving 17 bases between them. CDR1 is SGHRS and CDR2 is YFSETQ in the germline V gene. The CDR3, as DNA: TGCGCCAGCAGCCTAATCTCAGGGTCTGCTGAAAAACTGTTTTTT. Its protein is CASSLISGSAEKLFF.

The V gene is TRBV21-1, the J gene TRBJ2-7; the D call in the table, TRBD2, was not verified against the DNA. TRBV21-1 is shown as a pseudogene. This CDR3 region has 13 residues. The CDR3: CASSKGGRPSEYF. CDR3 nucleotides: TGTGCCAGCAGCAAAGGGGGGAGGCCGAGCGAGTACTTC.

The V gene is TRBV5-1, the J gene TRBJ2-6; D is perhaps TRBD1 (6 bases). The germline gives CDR1 SGHRS, CDR2 YFSETQ. V was shortened by 4 bases and J by 1 base, with 18 bases between the two germline ends. The CDR3 runs to 18 residues. CDR3 sequence (DNA): TGCGCCAGCAGCGGCAAACAGGGTTGGGTGTCTGGGGCCAACGTCCTGACTTTC. As protein: CASSGKQGWVSGANVLTF.

The chain is built from TRBV5-1 and TRBJ2-5, with D maybe TRBD1 (5 bases). The CDR3 sequence is 15 residues long. V dropped 4 bases and J dropped 3 bases, with 16 bases sitting between them. In germline, CDR1 is SGHRS, CDR2 YFSETQ. In DNA, the CDR3 is TGCGCCAGCAGCACTGGGTCCGCAGGGAAAGAGACCCAGTACTTC. Translation: CASSTGSAGKETQYF.

The rearrangement joins TRBV10-3 to TRBJ1-5, with 8 bases aligning to TRBD1. The CDR3 spans 18 residues. Germline lookup yields CDR1 ENHRY and CDR2 SYGVKD. The trim removed 7 bases at V and 1 base at J, leaving 15 bases unmatched. Written as DNA, the CDR3 is TGTGCCATCAATATTATAGGACAGGGCTATTCGAGCAATCAGCCCCAGCATTTT. This gives the protein CAINIIGQGYSSNQPQHF.

In its sample, this clone was seen once. The CDR3 bases are TGTGCCAGCTCATCCTTCAGGGGGATTTACGAGCAGTACTTC. Its protein product is CASSSFRGIYEQYF. The chain is built from TRBV18 and TRBJ2-7, with TRBD1 identical over 7 bases. Unmatched junction bases numbered 8, after V lost 5 bases and J lost 4 bases. The CDR3 runs 14 residues. Germline V CDR1 and CDR2: KGHSH, LQKENI.

This CDR3 is CASSLAGSSRKGALYF. The CDR3 DNA reads as TGCGCCAGCAGCTTGGCCGGTTCCAGTCGAAAGGGGGCTTTGTACTTC. The J gene is TRBJ2-4, the V gene TRBV5-1; TRBD1 aligns across 7 bases. J gave up 15 bases and V 0 bases, and 18 bases lay outside the gene matches. The CDR3 totals 16 residues. CDR1 is SGHRS, CDR2 YFSETQ, per germline.

This chain links TRBV28 with TRBJ1-1; D is ambiguous. Trimming took off 1 base at V and 2 bases at J, with 5 bases between the two ends. The CDR3 is made up of 13 amino acids. Germline V CDR1 and CDR2: MDHEN, SYDVKM. The CDR3 sequence: CASSLYLNTEAFF. CDR3 coding DNA: TGTGCCAGCAGTTTATACCTAAACACTGAAGCTTTCTTT.

This clone was observed once. J is TRBJ1-5 and V is TRBV2; the match to TRBD1 covers 7 bases. V dropped 5 bases and J dropped 7; count of bases not matched to a gene: 11. Per germline, CDR1 SNHLY and CDR2 FYNNEI. CDR3 length: 15 residues. DNA of the CDR3: TGTGCCAGCAGTCACGGATTTCAGGGGGAGCAGCCCCAGCATTTT. This gives the protein CASSHGFQGEQPQHF. Together with reference TRBV2 and TRBJ1-5, the CDR3 gives the full variable domain: EPEVTQTPSHQVTQMGQEVILRCVPISNHLYFYWYRQILGQKVEFLVSFYNNEISEKSEIFDDQFSVERPDGSNFTLKIRSTKLEDSAMYFCASSHGFQGEQPQHFGDGTRLSIL.

This chain uses TRBV29-1 with TRBJ2-5, with 13 nucleotides matching TRBD2. The CDR3 spans 18 residues. V lost 4 bases and J lost 1; bases outside the gene matches: 12. Germline lookup yields CDR1 SQVTM and CDR2 ANQGSEA. As DNA, the CDR3 is TGCAGCGTTGTCCGCCCCGGGACTAGCGGGGAGATCCAAGAGACCCAGTACTTC. Protein: CSVVRPGTSGEIQETQYF.

The CDR3 region has the DNA TGTGCCAGCAGCCACAGGGACTCTGGAAACACCATATATTTT. It translates to CASSHRDSGNTIYF. V gene TRBV3-1 (or the pseudogene TRBV3-2) combines with J gene TRBJ1-3; D possibly corresponds to TRBD1 (5 bases). Trimming took 3 bases from V and 0 from J, leaving 6 bases between them. CDR1 is LGHDT, CDR2 YNNKEL, per germline (reference sequence). The CDR3 is made up of 14 amino acids.

A single count supports this clone. The chain carries TRBV27 and TRBJ2-7; 7 positions match TRBD1. Germline loops: CDR1 MNHEY, CDR2 SMNVEV (reference sequence). V lost 8 bases to trimming and J lost 3 bases; unmatched junction nucleotides: 10. The CDR3 runs to 14 residues. CDR3: CASRADRTYYEQYF. Here the CDR3 DNA reads TGTGCCAGCCGAGCGGACAGGACCTACTACGAGCAGTACTTC.

This sequence joins TRBV9 and TRBJ1-3, with TRBD1 as a possible D gene (6 bases). Germline V gene data show CDR1 as SGDLS and CDR2 as YYNGEE. The CDR3 contains 16 residues. The V and J ends lost 4 bases and 0 bases respectively, with 14 bases between them. CDR3 residues: CASSSETGSSGNTIYF. The CDR3 region has the DNA TGTGCCAGCAGCTCAGAGACAGGAAGCTCTGGAAACACCATATATTTT.

As concerns this clone: Other nucleotide sequences in the sample specify the same CDR3. This chain joins TRBV6-4 and TRBJ2-3; 7 bases map to TRBD2. In germline, CDR1 is MRHNA, CDR2 SNTAGT. This CDR3 comprises 14 residues. Unmatched junction bases numbered 3, after V lost 5 bases and J lost 1 base. The CDR3 is CASSTSGGTDTQYF. The CDR3 bases are TGTGCCAGCAGTACCAGCGGGGGCACAGATACGCAGTATTTT.

The chain joins TRBV6-5 to TRBJ2-3, with 8 bases aligning to TRBD2. Germline lookup yields CDR1 MNHEY and CDR2 SVGAGI. Germline trimming cut 7 bases from V and 0 bases from J; bases unmatched to any gene: 3. The CDR3 runs to 14 residues. Here the CDR3 reads CASTIAGSTDTQYF. The CDR3 DNA reads as TGTGCCAGCACTATAGCGGGAAGCACAGATACGCAGTATTTT.

Comment on this clone: The same CDR3 arises from other DNA sequences in this sample as well. The gene calls are TRBV5-1 and TRBJ2-1, with D possibly TRBD2 on 6 matching bases. This CDR3 comprises 15 residues. V lost 0 bases to trimming and J lost 0 bases, with 7 bases between them. CDR1 is SGHRS and CDR2 is YFSETQ in the germline V gene. The CDR3 region is CASSLAGSSYNEQFF. The CDR3 DNA reads as TGCGCCAGCAGCTTGGCCGGGAGCTCCTACAATGAGCAGTTCTTC.

A note on this clone: One junction end does not reproduce the germline sequence, and a read error may be involved. The gene calls are TRBV6-6 and TRBJ2-5, with a weak D call TRBD1 (6 bases). CDR3 length equals 15 residues. Germline CDR1 and CDR2: MNHNY and SVGAGI (reference sequence). CDR3 protein: CASTIDRIVQETQYF. The CDR3 bases are TGTGCCAGCACTATCGACAGGATTGTTCAAGAGACTCAGTACTTC.